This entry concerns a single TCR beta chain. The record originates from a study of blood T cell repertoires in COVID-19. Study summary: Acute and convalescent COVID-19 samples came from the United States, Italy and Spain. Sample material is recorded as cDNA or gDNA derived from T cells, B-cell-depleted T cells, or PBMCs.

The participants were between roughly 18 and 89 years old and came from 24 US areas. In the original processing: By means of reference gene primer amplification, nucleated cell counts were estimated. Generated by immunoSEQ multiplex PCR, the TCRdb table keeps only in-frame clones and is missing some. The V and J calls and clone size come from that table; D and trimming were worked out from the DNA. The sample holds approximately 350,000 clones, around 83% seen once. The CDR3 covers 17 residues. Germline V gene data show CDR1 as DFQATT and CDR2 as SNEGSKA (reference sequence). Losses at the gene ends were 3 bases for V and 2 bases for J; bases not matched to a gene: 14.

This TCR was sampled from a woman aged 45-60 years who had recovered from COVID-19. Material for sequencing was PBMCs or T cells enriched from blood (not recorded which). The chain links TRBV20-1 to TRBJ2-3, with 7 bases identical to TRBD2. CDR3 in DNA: TGCAGTGCTAGTTATTCGATAGTGCTAGCGGACACAGATACGCAGTATTTT. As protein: CSASYSIVLADTDTQYF.